Shown below are 3 T cell receptor beta chains from a single sample sequenced in a study of T cells in women clearing cervical HPV infection. Profiling relied on immunoSEQ multiplex PCR, and the TCRdb table lists in-frame clones only, not all of them. The table counts 30,000 to 35,000 clones; about 1.6% lies in the top ten. Input material: blood buffy coat. All receptors derive from a woman between 18 and 70 years old with a cervical HPV16 infection that either progressed to CIN3+ or cleared (not recorded which).

Comment on this clone: The CDR3 extends 3 residues past the end of the read, so its final part is completed from the germline J gene. The V and J genes are TRBV12-3 or TRBV12-4 and TRBJ1-6; perhaps TRBD1 as D (6 bases). The CDR3 consists of 16 residues. V was shortened by 0 bases and J by 0 bases, with 6 bases between the two germline ends. CDR3 bases read: TGTGCCAGCAGTTTAGCAGGGGGCTCCTATAATTCACCC. Translation gives CASSLAGGSYNSP. The full CDR3 protein reads CASSLAGGSYNSPLHF.

Of note for this clone: Coverage ceases 3 residues before the CDR3 finishes, and the germline J gene fills in the end. V and J are TRBV20-1 and TRBJ2-3; 10 nucleotides align to TRBD2. This CDR3 comprises 15 residues. The germline CDR1 and CDR2 sequences are DFQATT and SNEGSKA (reference sequence). The ends lost 6 bases at V and 6 bases at J; junction bases unmatched: 12. The CDR3 region is CSANEAGGPSDTQYF. The CDR3 DNA, read in part, is TGCAGTGCGAACGAAGCGGGGGGGCCCTCGGATACG.

A note on this clone: The read ends 3 residues before the CDR3 terminus; that terminus is restored from the germline J gene. The chain recombines TRBV18 with TRBJ2-3; 9 bases agree with TRBD1. Germline loops: CDR1 KGHSH, CDR2 LQKENI. The CDR3 contains 16 residues. CDR3 bases read: TGTGCCAGCTCAGCTACGGGACAGGGTTTTCCCATGACG. Protein: CASSATGQGFPMT. The full CDR3 protein is CASSATGQGFPMTQYF. Complete variable domain (other parts from reference TRBV18 and TRBJ2-3): NAGVMQNPRHLVRRRGQEARLRCSPMKGHSHVYWYRQLPEEGLKFMVYLQKENIIDESGMPKERFSAEFPKEGPSILRIQQVVRGDSAAYFCASSATGQGFPMTQYFGPGTRLTVL.